The rows below give T cell receptor beta chains drawn from one sample of a study of T cell responses to AZD1222 COVID-19 vaccine. TCRdb keeps only in-frame clones here, not all; method: immunoSEQ multiplex PCR. This sample has about 110,000 clones, with about nine tenths found just once. The sample in question was peripheral blood, obtained on day 0 of AZD1222 vaccination. Receptor source: an adult in good health. CDR3s include the opening cysteine and the closing phenylalanine or tryptophan. Fields, in order: clone size, J gene, D gene, V gene, CDR3 DNA, CDR3 protein. A D gene is named only where the DNA matches it firmly. Part of the rows lack a size; the others show once, few, many or a class for expanded clones.

- TRBJ1-1 - TRBV11-2 TGTGCCAGCAGCTCCGGGGGGGGCACTGAAGCTTTCTTT CASSSGGGTEAFF
- TRBJ2-1 TRBD2 TRBV2 TGTGCCAGCAGTGAGTGGCTAGCGGGAGAAAGAGGGGAGCAGTTCTTC CASSEWLAGERGEQFF
- TRBJ2-2 - TRBV7-8 TGTGCCAGCAGCCGAGGCCAGTCTCTCACCGGGGAGCTGTTTTTT CASSRGQSLTGELFF
- TRBJ1-2 - TRBV18 TGTGCCAGCTCCCCCGAAAGGGGGGGCTACACCTTC CASSPERGGYTF
- TRBJ1-1 - TRBV19 TGTGCCAGTAACGGACCAGGCACTGAAGCTTTCTTT CASNGPGTEAFF
few TRBJ1-2 - TRBV7-8 TGTGCCAGCAGCTTAGCGCCGGGGGCTAACTATGGCTACACCTTC CASSLAPGANYGYTF
- TRBJ2-2 - TRBV4-3 TGCGCCAGCAGCCAAGCCGGACTCCCAACCGGGGAGCTGTTTTTT CASSQAGLPTGELFF
- TRBJ2-1 - TRBV19 TGTGCCAGTAGTATTAAGGGGCTAAGCTCCTACAATGAGCAGTTCTTC CASSIKGLSSYNEQFF
- TRBJ1-2 TRBD1 TRBV9 TGTGCCAGCAGCGTAGTAGGGACAGGGTTTGGTGGCTACACCTTC CASSVVGTGFGGYTF
- TRBJ1-2 - TRBV5-1 TGCGCCAGCAGCCTAACAAGCTATGGCTACACCTTC CASSLTSYGYTF
- TRBJ2-3 TRBD1 TRBV27 TGTGCCAGCAGGGCGACAGGGGTGTCCGATACGCAGTATTTT CASRATGVSDTQYF
- TRBJ2-7 - TRBV7-8 TGTGCCAGCAGCTTAGCCCCCGGGCTCTACGAGCAGTACTTC CASSLAPGLYEQYF
- TRBJ1-4 - TRBV27 TGTGCCAGCAGTTTACTCCGGGACACTAGAGCGGTTGGAAAACTGTTTTTT CASSLLRDTRAVGKLFF
- TRBJ2-3 TRBD1 TRBV6-1 TGTGCCAGCAGTGACGGAACAGGGGGCGTTAATACGCAGTATTTT CASSDGTGGVNTQYF
- TRBJ2-2 - TRBV30 TGTGCCTGGAGTGGTACTAGGGTGTACACCGGGGAGCTGTTTTTT CAWSGTRVYTGELFF
- TRBJ1-2 - TRBV28 TGTGCCAGCAGGGGGAATGGGGAGTATGGCTACACCTTC CASRGNGEYGYTF
- TRBJ1-2 TRBD1 TRBV4-1 TGCGCCAGCAGCCAAGATCTAGGTGGACAGGGGGCCTATGGCTACACCTTC CASSQDLGGQGAYGYTF
- TRBJ2-3 TRBD1 TRBV3-1/TRBV3-2 TGTGCCAGCAGCCAAGAGCGACAGGGGGGTGATACGCAGTATTTT CASSQERQGGDTQYF
- TRBJ1-1 TRBD1 TRBV19 TGTGCCAGTAGTATAGCCCTAGACAGGGTACGAACTGAAGCTTTCTTT CASSIALDRVRTEAFF
- TRBJ2-2 TRBD2 TRBV6-2/TRBV6-3 TGTGCCAGCAGCAAGACTAGCGGGGGGGCCGCGAACACCGGGGAGCTGTTTTTT CASSKTSGGAANTGELFF
few TRBJ2-7 - TRBV12-3/TRBV12-4 TGTGCCAGCAGTGCGGGGCCGTCCTACGAGCAGTACTTC CASSAGPSYEQYF
- TRBJ1-1 TRBD1 TRBV19 TGTGCCAGTAGTCCCCACCGGGACAGGGGGTCCGGTGAAGCTTTCTTT CASSPHRDRGSGEAFF
- TRBJ1-2 - TRBV6-4 TGTGCCAGCAGTGACTCCGCTAACTATGGCTACACCTTC CASSDSANYGYTF
- TRBJ2-7 TRBD2 TRBV27 TGTGCCAGCAGTTTAATTAGAGGGACTAGAGTCTACGAGCAGTACTTC CASSLIRGTRVYEQYF
- TRBJ2-2 - TRBV9 TGTGCCAGCAGCGAGGGGATAGCTCTGACCGGGGAGCTGTTTTTT CASSEGIALTGELFF
- TRBJ1-1 - TRBV11-2 TGTGCCAGCAGCTTAGACAAGAGACAAGCTTTCTTT CASSLDKRQAFF
- TRBJ1-2 - TRBV4-1 TGCGCCAGCAGCCAAGACCGAGTTACGGGTGGCTACACCTTC CASSQDRVTGGYTF
- TRBJ1-5 - TRBV6-2/TRBV6-3 TGTGCCAGCAGTTGGACAGTCAATCAGCCCCAGCATTTT CASSWTVNQPQHF
- TRBJ2-7 - TRBV28 TGTGCCAGCGGGGGAGGATTCGGTCTCTACGAGCAGTACTTC CASGGGFGLYEQYF
- TRBJ2-7 - TRBV6-5 TGTGCCAGCAGTTACCGGACAGATAAGGGAGGCGAGCAGTACTTC CASSYRTDKGGEQYF
- TRBJ1-1 TRBD1 TRBV6-5 TGTGCCAGCAGTTACGCCGGGACAGGCGACACTGAAGCTTTCTTT CASSYAGTGDTEAFF
- TRBJ1-1 - TRBV7-9 TGTGCCAGCAGCTTAGCACCCGGGACGAACACTGAAGCTTTCTTT CASSLAPGTNTEAFF
- TRBJ1-2 - TRBV14 TGTGCCAGCAGCCCCAAGACTAGCGGCTATGGCTACACCTTC CASSPKTSGYGYTF